This T cell receptor beta chain was profiled in a study of T cell responses to AZD1222 COVID-19 vaccine. Assay: immunoSEQ multiplex PCR; the TCRdb copy retains only in-frame clones and omits some. The sample carries about 150,000 clones, about 90% recorded once. J lost 0 bases, V lost 4 bases, and 3 bases had no gene match. Germline CDR1 and CDR2: MDHEN and SYDVKM. The CDR3 is 16 residues long. The sample consisted of peripheral blood, taken 28 days after the second dose of the MenACWY control vaccine. The receptor was isolated from an adult who received the MenACWY meningococcal vaccine as a control. The V gene is TRBV28, the J gene TRBJ2-2, with 9 bases fitting TRBD1. CDR3 sequence: CASSYGTGSNTGELFF. In nucleotides, the CDR3 is TGTGCCAGCAGTTATGGGACAGGGTCGAACACCGGGGAGCTGTTTTTT.